This entry lists 14 T cell receptor beta chains sequenced from one sample in a study of blood T cell repertoires in COVID-19. Clones were sequenced by immunoSEQ multiplex PCR, and TCRdb holds only the in-frame ones, with some missing. This table holds roughly 360,000 clones, 88% found once. The sample comprised PBMCs or T cells enriched from blood (not recorded which). These receptors all come from a woman aged 25 to 39 with acute COVID-19.

This chain connects TRBV21-1 to TRBJ1-1; the table's D call, TRBD1, was not checked against the DNA. TRBV21-1 has pseudogene status. The CDR3 loop spans 17 amino acids. Written as DNA, the CDR3 is TGTGCCAGCAGCAAGATACGCAGGGAAGGTGGGAACACTGAAGCTTTCTTT. Translation gives CASSKIRREGGNTEAFF.

CDR3 amino acids: CASNLGASTDTQYF. The CDR3 DNA reads TGTGCCAGCAACCTGGGGGCGAGCACAGATACGCAGTATTTT. This chain connects TRBV7-2 to TRBJ2-3, with a weak D call TRBD1 (6 bases). The V gene lost 7 bases and the J gene lost 0 bases, with 11 bases spanning the gap. Germline CDR1 reads SGHTA; CDR2 reads FQGNSA. CDR3 length: 14 amino acids.

The chain joins TRBV6-2 or TRBV6-3 to TRBJ1-5; TRBD1 matches at 7 bases. V was clipped by 2 bases and J by 2 bases; unmatched bases: 6. The CDR3 length is 16 residues. CDR1 MNHEY and CDR2 SVGEGT come from the germline V gene. CDR3 sequence reads: CASSYEETGRNQPQHF. As DNA, the CDR3 is TGTGCCAGCAGTTACGAAGAGACAGGGCGCAATCAGCCCCAGCATTTT.

V and J are TRBV5-8 and TRBJ1-3, with 7 bases fitting TRBD1. The CDR3 sequence is 15 residues long. CDR1 and CDR2 from the germline V gene are SGHTS and YDEGEE. V lost 1 base, J lost 4 bases, and 5 bases stayed unmatched. This CDR3 is CASSLRQGDGNTIYF. In DNA, the CDR3 is TGTGCCAGCAGCTTGCGTCAGGGGGACGGAAACACCATATATTTT.

This clone was found a few times. This chain uses TRBV3-1 (or the pseudogene TRBV3-2) with TRBJ2-2; no definite D call. The CDR3 length is 14 residues. Per germline, CDR1 LGHDT and CDR2 YNNKEL (reference sequence). V lost 3 bases, J lost 4 bases, and 9 bases lay in between. The DNA for the CDR3 is TGTGCCAGCAGCCAGGGCCAAGCCACCGGGGAGCTGTTTTTT. Its translation is CASSQGQATGELFF.

The V and J genes are TRBV9 and TRBJ2-2; D is undetermined. The ends were cut back, 2 bases at V and 7 bases at J, with 15 bases in the middle. Germline V gene data show CDR1 as SGDLS and CDR2 as YYNGEE. The CDR3 consists of 15 residues. The CDR3 coding sequence is TGTGCCAGCAGCGTCAATGGTCTAGGTGTCGGGGAGCTGTTTTTT. It specifies CASSVNGLGVGELFF.

V and J are TRBV30 and TRBJ1-6; tentative D call: TRBD1 (6 bases). The CDR3 runs to 15 residues. CDR1 is GTSNPN and CDR2 is SVGIG in the germline V gene (reference sequence). V lost 2 bases and J lost 7, with 15 bases in between. The chain's CDR3 is CAWSSTGTQNSPLHF. CDR3 sequence (DNA): TGTGCCTGGAGTTCGACAGGTACCCAAAATTCACCCCTCCACTTT.

J is TRBJ2-7 and V is TRBV2; 7 nucleotides match TRBD1. Germline lookup yields CDR1 SNHLY and CDR2 FYNNEI. V gave up 2 bases and J gave up 2 bases; unmatched junction bases: 3. The CDR3 is 14 amino acids. The CDR3 nucleotides read TGTGCCAGCAGTGAATGGGACAGTACCTACGAGCAGTACTTC. Its translation: CASSEWDSTYEQYF. The full variable domain, with the rest looked up from reference TRBV2 and TRBJ2-7, is EPEVTQTPSHQVTQMGQEVILRCVPISNHLYFYWYRQILGQKVEFLVSFYNNEISEKSEIFDDQFSVERPDGSNFTLKIRSTKLEDSAMYFCASSEWDSTYEQYFGPGTRLTVT.

CDR3 loop: CASSPGSSYEQYF. The CDR3 nucleotides read TGTGCCAGCAGCCCGGGGAGCTCCTACGAGCAGTACTTC. The chain has TRBV3-1 (or the pseudogene TRBV3-2) and TRBJ2-7; D may be TRBD2 (5 bases). The CDR3 has 13 residues. Germline lookup yields CDR1 LGHDT and CDR2 YNNKEL (reference sequence). V gave up 4 bases and J gave up 0 bases, with 7 bases separating them.

This rearrangement joins TRBV4-1 to TRBJ1-4; 7 positions match TRBD1. This CDR3 comprises 16 residues. Germline V gene sequence: CDR1 MGHRA, CDR2 YSYEKL. The V gene end was trimmed by 4 bases and the J gene end by 5 bases; junction bases not matched to a gene: 10. The CDR3 sequence is CASSRGADRSNEKLFF. CDR3 nucleotide sequence: TGCGCCAGCAGCCGAGGGGCGGACAGGTCAAATGAAAAACTGTTTTTT.

The V gene is TRBV4-3, the J gene TRBJ2-3; 8 positions match TRBD2. CDR1 is LGHNA, CDR2 YSLEER, per germline. CDR3 length equals 16 residues. The ends lost 1 base at V and 3 bases at J; junction bases unmatched: 6. CDR3: CASSQGYQRGTDTQYF. The CDR3 nucleotides read TGCGCCAGCAGCCAAGGGTATCAGCGGGGGACAGATACGCAGTATTTT.

This clone was seen once. This sequence joins TRBV6-5 and TRBJ2-7, with 11 nucleotides matching TRBD1. This CDR3 comprises 16 residues. Germline CDR1 MNHEY, CDR2 SVGAGI. Trimming took 1 base from V and 3 from J; bases not matched to a gene: 5. The CDR3: CASSYYSGTGGYEQYF. The CDR3 DNA is TGTGCCAGCAGTTACTACTCCGGGACAGGGGGCTACGAGCAGTACTTC.

This chain connects TRBV27 to TRBJ2-1; D is possibly TRBD2 (5 bases). Germline V CDR1 and CDR2: MNHEY, SMNVEV (reference sequence). This CDR3 contains 14 residues. The ends were cut back, 5 bases at V and 1 base at J, with 9 bases in the middle. The CDR3 nucleotides read TGTGCCAGCAGTAGAGAGGGTTCCTACAATGAGCAGTTCTTC. Encoded protein: CASSREGSYNEQFF.

This clone showed up just a few times. This chain links TRBV19 with TRBJ2-1, with 7 bases aligning to TRBD2. This CDR3 has 14 amino acids. V lost 3 bases to trimming and J lost 3 bases; unmatched junction nucleotides: 2. The V gene's germline CDR1 is LNHDA and CDR2 SQIVND (reference sequence). DNA for the CDR3: TGTGCCAGTAGTATCCGGGGGGACTACAATGAGCAGTTCTTC. It is translated as CASSIRGDYNEQFF. Complete variable domain (other parts from reference TRBV19 and TRBJ2-1): DGGITQSPKYLFRKEGQNVTLSCEQNLNHDAMYWYRQDPGQGLRLIYYSQIVNDFQKGDIAEGYSVSREKKESFPLTVTSAQKNPTAFYLCASSIRGDYNEQFFGPGTRLTVL.